The 31 T cell receptor beta chains reported below all come from one sample, sequenced in a study of molecular identifiers for immune sequencing clone quantification. Each CDR3 protein is one row after TCRdb ran MiXCR on the PCR reads. The table shows more than 50,000 distinct CDR3 sequences, with around 19% occurring only once. Sequencing was done on a sample of naive CD8+ T cells from blood, with Jurkat cell RNA spiked in. Subset here: FACS-sorted CD8+CD4-CCR7+CD45RA+ naive T cells. These receptor sequences come from a human donor in good health. Some libraries in this study had Jurkat cell RNA spiked in.

This clonotype was counted only a few times. This chain connects TRBV9 to TRBJ2-1; 9 nucleotides align to TRBD1. Germline V gene sequence: CDR1 SGDLS, CDR2 YYNGEE. This CDR3 has 14 residues. Trimming at V came to 4 bases and at J to 8 bases, leaving 7 bases not matched to a gene. CDR3 DNA: TGTGCCAGCAGCACGACAGGGGGACTCGATGAGCAGTTCTTC. Its protein product is CASSTTGGLDEQFF.

This clonotype was observed many times. The chain employs TRBV7-2 and TRBJ2-3, with 11 bases fitting TRBD2. The CDR3 totals 18 residues. The germline V gene has CDR1 SGHTA and CDR2 FQGNSA. J gave up 4 bases and V 1 base, and 10 bases lay outside the gene matches. CDR3 amino acids: CASSLVPSGRSYPDTQYF. CDR3 in DNA: TGTGCCAGCAGCTTAGTTCCTAGCGGGAGGAGTTACCCAGATACGCAGTATTTT.

This clonotype has ten or more counts. The CDR3 region is CASSLGDSGEGNYYEQYF. The CDR3, as DNA: TGTGCCAGCAGCTTAGGCGACTCGGGAGAAGGCAACTACTACGAGCAGTACTTC. The chain couples TRBV7-9 to TRBJ2-7, with D possibly TRBD2 on 6 matching bases. The CDR3 runs 18 residues. In germline, CDR1 is SEHNR, CDR2 FQNEAQ (reference sequence). The V and J ends lost 1 base and 3 bases respectively, with 22 bases between them.

Ten or more counts support this clonotype. J is TRBJ2-3 and V is TRBV7-9; no clear D gene. Germline V gene data show CDR1 as SEHNR and CDR2 as FQNEAQ (reference sequence). CDR3 size: 15 residues. Trimming cost V 6 bases and J 7 bases, with 20 bases left between them. As DNA, the CDR3 is TGTGCCAGCAGTGGACCCCCTGGAAGAAGGAATACGCAGTATTTT. Its protein is CASSGPPGRRNTQYF.

This clonotype was observed many times. The chain carries TRBV6-5 and TRBJ2-3, with a weak D call TRBD1 (6 bases). Germline loops: CDR1 MNHEY, CDR2 SVGAGI. CDR3 length: 14 amino acids. The V gene lost 10 bases and the J gene lost 4 bases, with 18 bases spanning the gap. The CDR3 DNA follows: TGTGCCACCCTTGGCCAGGGGTTGGCAGATACGCAGTATTTT. It specifies CATLGQGLADTQYF.

As regards this clonotype: Being one base from a much bigger clone, this may be a read error. The chain recombines TRBV11-2 with TRBJ2-7; D is perhaps TRBD1 or TRBD2 (6 bases each). Germline V gene lookup returns CDR1 SGHAT and CDR2 FQNNGV. The CDR3 is made up of 14 amino acids. CDR3: CASGFEGGSYEQYF. The CDR3 region has the DNA TGTGCCAGCGGCTTCGAAGGGGGGAGCTACGAGCAGTACTTC.

This clonotype appeared many times. V is TRBV5-1 and J is TRBJ1-6; the D is unclear. The CDR3 totals 13 residues. Between the trimmed V and J ends, which lost 4 bases and 8 bases, there was a span of 10 bases. CDR1 and CDR2 (germline): SGHRS, YFSETQ. CDR3 amino acids: CASSADMDSPLHF. DNA for the CDR3: TGCGCCAGCAGCGCGGATATGGATTCACCCCTCCACTTT.

On this clonotype itself: One end of the junction does not line up with germline, which may come from a read error. V usage is TRBV28 and J usage is TRBJ2-7, with D perhaps matching TRBD1 or TRBD2 (5 bases each). The CDR3 loop spans 13 amino acids. The germline gives CDR1 MDHEN, CDR2 SYDVKM. CDR3 in amino acids: CAGSSGPNYEQYF. CDR3 nucleotides: TGTGCCGGCAGTTCGGGACCTAACTACGAGCAGTACTTC.

This clonotype was detected many times. The chain uses TRBV19 and TRBJ1-1; D remains unclear. This CDR3 has 12 amino acids. CDR1 and CDR2 from the germline V gene are LNHDA and SQIVND (reference sequence). V lost 4 bases and J lost 6, with 9 bases in between. CDR3: CASSNPGSEAFF. CDR3 sequence (DNA): TGTGCCAGTAGTAACCCTGGGTCTGAAGCTTTCTTT.

This clonotype occurred many times. The CDR3 protein is CASSQTGGQPQHF. The CDR3 nucleotides read TGTGCCAGCAGTCAAACAGGGGGCCAGCCCCAGCATTTT. The chain combines TRBV27 with TRBJ1-5; 9 bases agree with TRBD1. From germline, CDR1 is MNHEY and CDR2 SMNVEV (reference sequence). Unmatched junction bases numbered 3, after V lost 5 bases and J lost 7 bases. The length of the CDR3 is 13 residues.

This clonotype was observed many times. The chain employs TRBV20-1 and TRBJ2-7, with D possibly TRBD2 on 5 matching bases. CDR1 and CDR2 from the germline V gene are DFQATT and SNEGSKA (reference sequence). CDR3 length: 13 residues. The germline V and J ends were trimmed by 2 bases and 3 bases, with 11 bases remaining between them. CDR3 sequence reads: CSARISEGYEQYF. CDR3 nucleotides: TGCAGTGCTAGAATTAGCGAGGGCTACGAGCAGTACTTC.

This clonotype was detected a few times. The chain couples TRBV7-9 to TRBJ2-5; 7 bases fit TRBD2. CDR1 and CDR2 (germline): SEHNR, FQNEAQ (reference sequence). The CDR3 consists of 14 residues. J gave up 4 bases and V 5 bases, and 7 bases lay outside the gene matches. The CDR3: CASSPTSVVETQYF. The CDR3 DNA reads TGTGCCAGCAGCCCTACTAGCGTAGTAGAGACCCAGTACTTC.

This clonotype was seen ten or more times. DNA of the CDR3: TGTGCCAGCAGCCGGAGCGCAAGCTCCTACGAGCAGTACTTC. This sequence encodes CASSRSASSYEQYF. This chain links TRBV7-9 with TRBJ2-7; D gene unclear. Trimming removed 5 bases at V and 0 bases at J, with 11 bases between. Germline V lookup: CDR1 SEHNR, CDR2 FQNEAQ (reference sequence). CDR3 length equals 14 residues.

CDR3 in DNA: TGTGCCAGCAGCGCCGAAAGTGGGGTAGCCACCGGGGAGCTGTTTTTT. It yields the protein CASSAESGVATGELFF. The chain combines TRBV7-9 with TRBJ2-2; D remains unclear. The CDR3 has 16 amino acids. CDR1 is SEHNR, CDR2 FQNEAQ, per germline (reference sequence). Trimming pared 5 bases from V and 4 bases from J, leaving 17 bases between.

The table lists this clonotype with many counts. This sequence joins TRBV6-2 or TRBV6-3 and TRBJ2-7; D might be TRBD2 (6 bases). Germline V gene lookup returns CDR1 MNHEY and CDR2 SVGEGT. The CDR3 contains 13 residues. V gave up 5 bases and J gave up 4 bases, with 12 bases separating them. The CDR3 spells CASSAGRPYEQYF. In DNA form, the CDR3 reads TGTGCCAGCAGTGCGGGACGGCCATACGAGCAGTACTTC.

This clonotype was counted ten times or more. The chain has TRBV7-2 and TRBJ2-1; D remains ambiguous. V was shortened by 4 bases and J by 6 bases, with 16 bases between the two germline ends. This CDR3 has 15 amino acids. Per the germline V gene, CDR1 is SGHTA and CDR2 is FQGNSA. CDR3 nucleotides: TGTGCCAGCAGCTCAAGCCGGTCGTGGGGCAATGAGCAGTTCTTC. It codes for CASSSSRSWGNEQFF.

There are many counts of this clonotype. This chain joins TRBV7-2 and TRBJ2-1; 10 bases match TRBD2. After removal of 4 bases from V and 2 bases from J, the junction contained 5 bases not matched to a gene. Germline CDR1 reads SGHTA; CDR2 reads FQGNSA. This CDR3 has 16 residues. The CDR3 reads CASSSLAGDTYNEQFF. The CDR3, as DNA: TGTGCCAGCAGCTCCCTAGCGGGAGACACCTACAATGAGCAGTTCTTC. Filled out from reference TRBV7-2 and TRBJ2-1, the complete variable domain reads GAGVSQSPSNKVTEKGKDVELRCDPISGHTALYWYRQSLGQGLEFLIYFQGNSAPDKSGLPSDRFSAERTGGSVSTLTIQRTQQEDSAVYLCASSSLAGDTYNEQFFGPGTRLTVL.

At least ten counts were recorded for this clonotype. V and J are TRBV7-3 and TRBJ2-7, with 11 bases matching TRBD1. Trimming removed 4 bases from V and 4 bases from J; junction bases left unmatched: 6. The CDR3 is made up of 15 amino acids. Germline CDR1 reads SGHTA; CDR2 reads FQGTGA. As DNA, the CDR3 is TGTGCCAGCAGCTACTCCGGGACAGGGGGGTACGAGCAGTACTTC. This encodes CASSYSGTGGYEQYF. The complete variable domain, with remaining parts taken from reference TRBV7-3 and TRBJ2-7, reads GAGVSQTPSNKVTEKGKYVELRCDPISGHTALYWYRQSLGQGPEFLIYFQGTGAADDSGLPNDRFFAVRPEGSVSTLKIQRTERGDSAVYLCASSYSGTGGYEQYFGPGTRLTVT.

This clonotype was observed at least ten times. This chain links TRBV20-1 with TRBJ2-2, with D perhaps matching TRBD2 (6 bases). V was trimmed by 0 bases and J by 6 bases, leaving 11 bases between them. CDR3 length: 14 residues. CDR1 and CDR2 from the germline V gene are DFQATT and SNEGSKA (reference sequence). The CDR3 loop is CSARDWRGSGELFF. The CDR3 DNA is TGCAGTGCTAGAGATTGGAGGGGATCCGGGGAGCTGTTTTTT.

The sample holds many counts of this clonotype. The chain is built from TRBV24-1 and TRBJ2-2; D call uncertain. CDR3 length equals 13 residues. Trimming stripped 4 bases from V and 5 bases from J, with 7 bases between. CDR1 and CDR2 (germline): KGHDR, SFDVKD. In DNA, the CDR3 is TGTGCCACCAGTGACATCTATACCGGGGAGCTGTTTTTT. Its protein product is CATSDIYTGELFF.

As for this clonotype: This may be a read error: a much more frequent sequence differs by one nucleotide. The gene calls are TRBV24-1 and TRBJ2-2, with D tentatively TRBD2 (5 bases). Per germline, CDR1 KGHDR and CDR2 SFDVKD. CDR3 length: 13 amino acids. CDR3 sequence reads: CTTSDLGGGELFF. In DNA form, the CDR3 reads TGTACCACCAGTGATCTTGGAGGTGGGGAGCTGTTTTTT.

The table lists this clonotype with many counts. The chain uses TRBV11-3 and TRBJ2-3; D may be TRBD2 (5 bases). Trimming took 4 bases from V and 3 from J, leaving 20 bases between them. The CDR3 is made up of 17 amino acids. Germline V CDR1 and CDR2: SGHNT, YENEEA. CDR3 bases: TGTGCCAGCAGCTACGCCTCCGGCAGCGGTTGGACAGATACGCAGTATTTT. As protein: CASSYASGSGWTDTQYF.

There are many counts of this clonotype. The chain employs TRBV2 and TRBJ2-5; D unresolved. The germline gives CDR1 SNHLY, CDR2 FYNNEI. The V end was cut by 3 bases, the J end by 0 bases, with 5 bases between. The CDR3 has 13 residues. The CDR3 bases are TGTGCCAGCAGTGAGTACAACCAAGAGACCCAGTACTTC. The encoded protein is CASSEYNQETQYF.

This clonotype came up a few times. The chain carries TRBV27 and TRBJ2-7, with D maybe TRBD1 (6 bases). This CDR3 has 14 amino acids. V lost 4 bases, J lost 2 bases, and 12 bases lay in between. The germline gives CDR1 MNHEY, CDR2 SMNVEV (reference sequence). The CDR3 coding sequence is TGTGCCAGCAGTTCAACAGGGCAGGCCTACGAGCAGTACTTC. Its protein product is CASSSTGQAYEQYF.

The J gene is TRBJ2-1, the V gene TRBV20-1; TRBD2 matches at 7 bases. Germline CDR1 reads DFQATT; CDR2 reads SNEGSKA (reference sequence). The CDR3 is 14 amino acids. J was trimmed by 9 bases and V by 1 base; bases with no gene match: 9. The CDR3 spells CSARGMAGVGEQFF. The DNA of the CDR3 is TGCAGTGCTAGAGGAATGGCGGGAGTGGGTGAGCAGTTCTTC.

Details on this clonotype: With a much larger clone just one base away, this may be a read error. This chain links TRBV11-2 with TRBJ2-1, with 13 bases lining up with TRBD2. Germline V CDR1 and CDR2: SGHAT, FQNNGV. The CDR3 loop spans 16 amino acids. CDR3 loop: CTSSFPPGLAGHEQFF. CDR3 DNA sequence: TGTACCAGCAGCTTTCCCCCGGGACTAGCGGGACATGAGCAGTTCTTC.

In this sample, this clonotype turned up many times. The chain combines TRBV13 with TRBJ2-7, with 9 positions matching TRBD2. This CDR3 is built from 14 residues. Germline loops: CDR1 PRHDT, CDR2 FYEKMQ (reference sequence). The trim removed 5 bases at V and 4 bases at J, leaving 6 bases unmatched. The CDR3 DNA reads as TGTGCCAGCAGCCTCGGACTAGCGCGGTACGAGCAGTACTTC. Its protein product is CASSLGLARYEQYF.

This clonotype was observed many times. This chain joins TRBV2 and TRBJ2-6; no clear D. Trimming shortened V by 7 bases and J by 0 bases, and 4 bases separated the two germline ends. The germline V gene encodes CDR1 SNHLY and CDR2 FYNNEI. There are 13 residues in the CDR3. The CDR3 is CASTPSGANVLTF. The DNA of the CDR3 is TGTGCCAGCACGCCCTCTGGGGCCAACGTCCTGACTTTC.

This clonotype has ten or more counts. This chain connects TRBV5-6 to TRBJ2-1; no firm D call. V lost 0 bases, J lost 7 bases, and 5 bases lay in between. Germline-derived CDR1 and CDR2 are SGHDT and YYEEEE. The CDR3 extends over 12 amino acids. The CDR3 here is CASSLARNEQFF. CDR3 DNA: TGTGCCAGCAGCTTGGCCCGGAATGAGCAGTTCTTC. The whole variable domain, filled in from reference TRBV5-6 and TRBJ2-1, reads DAGVTQSPTHLIKTRGQQVTLRCSPKSGHDTVSWYQQALGQGPQFIFQYYEEEERQRGNFPDRFSGHQFPNYSSELNVNALLLGDSALYLCASSLARNEQFFGPGTRLTVL.

This clonotype appeared many times. CDR3: CASSVDSNMVYEQYF. CDR3 DNA: TGTGCCAGCAGCGTAGACAGTAATATGGTCTACGAGCAGTACTTC. The rearrangement uses TRBV7-9 and TRBJ2-7, with D possibly matching TRBD1 (5 bases). The V gene lost 5 bases and the J gene lost 3 bases, with 17 bases spanning the gap. In germline, CDR1 is SEHNR, CDR2 FQNEAQ (reference sequence). This CDR3 spans 15 amino acids.

As concerns this clonotype: This sequence may be a read error, since a much larger clone differs from it by one base. This chain connects TRBV5-1 to TRBJ1-2; D is unclear. The CDR3 spans 15 residues. From germline, CDR1 is SGHRS and CDR2 YFSETQ. V lost 5 bases to trimming and J lost 2 bases, with 16 bases between them. CDR3 coding DNA: TGCGCCAGCAGTTCTAACGCAGGAAAAAACTATGGCTACACCTTC. Translated: CASSSNAGKNYGYTF. The whole variable domain, remainder taken from reference TRBV5-1 and TRBJ1-2, is KAGVTQTPRYLIKTRGQQVTLSCSPISGHRSVSWYQQTPGQGLQFLFEYFSETQRNKGNFPGRFSGRQFSNSRSEMNVSTLELGDSALYLCASSSNAGKNYGYTFGSGTRLTVV.